Following are 13 T cell receptor beta chains from one sample sequenced in a study of molecular identifiers for immune sequencing clone quantification. TCRdb fed the PCR reads into MiXCR, producing one record per CDR3 protein. The sample comprises about 320,000 distinct CDR3 sequences, about 21% of which are singletons, and under 0.95% rests with the top ten. The sample was naive CD8+ T cells from blood, with Jurkat cell RNA spiked in. Subset described: FACS-sorted CD8+CD4-CCR7+CD45RA+ naive T cells. Receptor source: a human donor in good health. Some libraries in this study had Jurkat cell RNA spiked in.

This clonotype came up many times. J is TRBJ2-2 and V is TRBV9, with D perhaps TRBD2 (6 bases). Trimming took off 4 bases at V and 6 bases at J, with 25 bases between the two ends. The CDR3 spans 18 residues. Germline V gene sequence: CDR1 SGDLS, CDR2 YYNGEE. The CDR3 DNA reads as TGTGCCAGCAGCCCCTCCAGTAGGGGACTCCGCGGTGCCGGGGAGCTGTTTTTT. Encoded protein: CASSPSSRGLRGAGELFF.

This clonotype has a count of ten or more. The chain employs TRBV6-2 or TRBV6-3 and TRBJ2-5; D gene uncertain. The germline V and J ends were trimmed by 4 bases and 3 bases, with 12 bases remaining between them. Germline loops: CDR1 MNHEY, CDR2 SVGEGT. The CDR3 runs 14 residues. The CDR3 here is CASSSPGLEETQYF. In DNA form, the CDR3 reads TGTGCCAGCAGTTCCCCTGGGTTAGAAGAGACCCAGTACTTC.

This clonotype has ten or more counts. The CDR3 is CSVVGGNSYNEQFF. The CDR3 coding sequence is TGCAGCGTTGTTGGGGGAAACTCCTACAATGAGCAGTTCTTC. The J gene is TRBJ2-1, the V gene TRBV29-1; D is possibly TRBD1 or TRBD2 (5 bases each). This CDR3 region has 14 residues. Trimming shortened V by 4 bases and J by 0 bases, and 10 bases separated the two germline ends. Germline-derived CDR1 and CDR2 are SQVTM and ANQGSEA.

This clonotype was found once. This may stem from a read error, because a much larger clone lies one nucleotide away. CDR3 amino acids: CASGTGLRVDTQYF. CDR3 nucleotides: TGCGCCAGCGGAACGGGACTAAGAGTAGATACGCAGTATTTT. The rearrangement uses TRBV4-3 and TRBJ2-3; the match to TRBD2 covers 7 bases. CDR1 and CDR2 from the germline V gene are LGHNA and YSLEER. The CDR3 is 14 amino acids. J gave up 5 bases and V 8 bases, and 10 bases lay outside the gene matches.

This clonotype was counted many times. V is TRBV11-2 and J is TRBJ2-3, with D perhaps assigned TRBD1 or TRBD2 (5 bases each). The germline V and J ends were trimmed by 9 bases and 2 bases, with 12 bases remaining between them. Germline V gene lookup returns CDR1 SGHAT and CDR2 FQNNGV. This CDR3 is built from 13 residues. The CDR3 protein is CASSRENTDTQYF. CDR3 sequence (DNA): TGTGCCAGTTCCAGGGAGAACACAGATACGCAGTATTTT.

This clonotype came up many times. The V call is TRBV4-3, the J call TRBJ1-1; no reliable D call. Trimming took off 0 bases at V and 5 bases at J, with 16 bases between the two ends. Germline CDR1 is LGHNA and CDR2 is YSLEER. The CDR3 contains 16 residues. CDR3 nucleotides: TGCGCCAGCAGCCAAGAGATTTTCTTCGAGAGGACTGAAGCTTTCTTT. It yields the protein CASSQEIFFERTEAFF.

This clonotype was seen at least ten times. The junction and the germline gene differ at one end; a read error may be behind it. The V gene is TRBV12-3 or TRBV12-4, the J gene TRBJ2-7; weak D call: TRBD2 (5 bases). The CDR3 consists of 14 residues. CDR3 nucleotides: TGTGCCAGCAGTTTAGCTAGCGCCGCCTACGAGCTGTACTTC. This encodes CASSLASAAYELYF.

In this sample, this clonotype turned up many times. This sequence joins TRBV29-1 and TRBJ2-7, with D perhaps TRBD1 (6 bases). CDR3 length: 14 residues. Trimming shortened V by 7 bases and J by 0 bases, and 16 bases separated the two germline ends. Germline V gene data show CDR1 as SQVTM and CDR2 as ANQGSEA. The CDR3 reads CSALAQGSSYEQYF. The CDR3 DNA is TGCAGCGCCTTGGCGCAGGGGAGCTCCTACGAGCAGTACTTC.

In this sample, this clonotype turned up many times. V and J are TRBV29-1 and TRBJ2-2, with D tentatively TRBD1 (6 bases). CDR1 and CDR2 (germline): SQVTM, ANQGSEA. V was trimmed by 4 bases and J by 1 base, leaving 13 bases between them. This CDR3 is built from 15 residues. The CDR3 loop reads CSVVPRGENTGELFF. The CDR3 DNA is TGCAGCGTTGTCCCCAGGGGCGAGAACACCGGGGAGCTGTTTTTT.

Remarks on this clonotype: A much larger clone lies a single base off, so this may be a read error. The chain uses TRBV12-3 or TRBV12-4 and TRBJ2-4; D is perhaps TRBD2 (6 bases). V was shortened by 5 bases and J by 8 bases, with 19 bases between the two germline ends. There are 15 residues in the CDR3. CDR3 loop: CASSSAGLPGDIQYF. For the CDR3, the DNA is TGTGCCAGCAGTAGTGCCGGACTACCCGGGGACATTCAGTACTTC.

Note on this clonotype: A much more abundant neighbour one base away suggests this may be a read error. This chain uses TRBV5-3 with TRBJ2-3; 11 bases align to TRBD1. TRBV5-3 is recorded as an ORF, its role being uncertain. This CDR3 has 15 residues. CDR3 bases: TGTACCAGCAGCCACAAGGGACAGGGGGCAGATACGCAGTATTTT. Amino acid sequence: CTSSHKGQGADTQYF.

In its sample, this clonotype was seen many times. This chain uses TRBV5-4 with TRBJ1-3, with D unresolved. Germline CDR1 is SGHNT and CDR2 is YYREEE (reference sequence). The V gene lost 2 bases and the J gene lost 2 bases, with 8 bases spanning the gap. CDR3 length: 14 amino acids. CDR3 coding DNA: TGTGCCAGCAGCTTTGATTCCACTGGAAACACCATATATTTT. Translating it yields CASSFDSTGNTIYF.

This clonotype was observed a few times. One base away lies a much larger clone, so this may be a sequencing read error. This sequence joins TRBV30 and TRBJ2-2; D is unclear. Trimming took 1 base from V and 6 from J, leaving 12 bases between them. This CDR3 is built from 14 residues. Germline CDR1 reads GTSNPN; CDR2 reads SVGIG (reference sequence). In DNA form, the CDR3 reads TGTGCCTGGAGTGCCCCAGACAACGCCGGGGAGCTGTTTTTT. Protein sequence: CAWSAPDNAGELFF. Looking up the rest from reference TRBV30 and TRBJ2-2 gives the full variable domain: SQTIHQWPATLVQPVGSPLSLECTVEGTSNPNLYWYRQAAGRGLQLLFYSVGIGQISSEVPQNLSASRPQDRQFILSSKKLLLSDSGFYLCAWSAPDNAGELFFGEGSRLTVL.